Listed below are T cell receptor beta chains from one sample, sequenced in a study of blood T cell repertoires in COVID-19. Assay used: immunoSEQ multiplex PCR; TCRdb lists only in-frame clones, some missing. Of 150,000 to 200,000 clones in the sample, 80% to 90% are singletons; the top ten hold roughly 8.2%. Sequencing was performed on peripheral blood. These receptors were collected from a man aged 55 to 70 with acute or convalescent COVID-19. Both conserved end residues are part of each CDR3. D genes are given only for firm matches. Only some rows state a clone size, as once, few, many or a class for expanded clones.

clone_size,j_call,d_call,v_call,cdr3_aa,cdr3_nt
-,TRBJ2-1,TRBD2,TRBV7-3,CASSLREGYHNEQFF,TGTGCCAGCAGCTTAAGGGAGGGTTACCACAATGAGCAGTTCTTC
few,TRBJ1-6,-,TRBV5-1,CASSLAGDRSPLHF,TGCGCCAGCAGCTTAGCCGGGGATCGTTCACCCCTCCACTTT
few,TRBJ1-2,-,TRBV28,CASRSPGPANYGYTF,TGTGCCAGCAGGTCCCCAGGGCCAGCTAACTATGGCTACACCTTC
many,TRBJ2-5,TRBD1,TRBV2,CASSDMSWDSSRKETQYF,TGTGCCAGCAGTGACATGAGCTGGGACAGTAGCCGAAAAGAGACCCAGTACTTC
-,TRBJ2-7,TRBD2,TRBV4-1,CASSQAHTSGSYEQYF,TGCGCCAGCAGCCAGGCTCACACTAGCGGGAGCTACGAGCAGTACTTC
-,TRBJ2-1,TRBD2,TRBV24-1,CATSDSHVSSGGYNEQFF,TGTGCCACCAGTGATTCCCATGTATCTAGCGGGGGTTACAATGAGCAGTTCTTC
few,TRBJ2-5,-,TRBV6-6,CASSYPGVQETQYF,TGTGCCAGCAGTTACCCGGGGGTACAAGAGACCCAGTACTTC
-,TRBJ1-1,-,TRBV5-4,CASSYGGAGNTEAFF,TGTGCCAGCAGCTACGGGGGGGCGGGGAACACTGAAGCTTTCTTT
-,TRBJ2-1,TRBD2,TRBV2,CASSGGRGDYNEQFF,TGTGCCAGCAGTGGGGGCCGGGGGGACTACAATGAGCAGTTCTTC
-,TRBJ2-1,-,TRBV7-2,CASSFFGLSNEQFF,TGTGCCAGCAGCTTTTTCGGACTGAGCAATGAGCAGTTCTTC
-,TRBJ2-5,TRBD1,TRBV7-9,CASSLGGQGLETQYF,TGTGCCAGCAGCTTAGGGGGACAGGGGTTGGAGACCCAGTACTTC
-,TRBJ2-5,TRBD1,TRBV12-3/TRBV12-4,CASQRDSQETQYF,TGTGCCAGCCAACGGGACAGCCAAGAGACCCAGTACTTC
-,TRBJ2-3,TRBD2,TRBV5-1,CASSLFPGGPRGTDTQYF,TGCGCCAGCAGCTTATTTCCGGGAGGGCCGAGAGGCACAGATACGCAGTATTTT
-,TRBJ1-2,-,TRBV6-5,CATHVLLNYGYTF,TGTGCCACCCATGTGCTATTGAACTATGGCTACACCTTC
-,TRBJ2-7,TRBD2,TRBV10-3,CAISESSTSGSYEQYF,TGTGCCATCAGTGAGTCAAGTACTAGCGGTTCCTACGAGCAGTACTTC
-,TRBJ2-1,TRBD2,TRBV9,CASSTSRGDEQFF,TGTGCCAGCAGCACTTCACGGGGGGATGAGCAGTTCTTC
few,TRBJ2-7,TRBD2,TRBV7-9,CASGFSGFPYEQYF,TGTGCCAGCGGGTTTAGCGGGTTCCCCTACGAGCAGTACTTC
-,TRBJ2-7,-,TRBV6-5,CASSLTSRYEQYF,TGTGCCAGCAGTCTTACCAGTCGATACGAGCAGTACTTC
-,TRBJ2-3,TRBD2,TRBV4-1,CASSQGLAGRYSTDTQYF,TGCGCCAGCAGCCAAGGCTTAGCGGGTAGATATAGCACAGATACGCAGTATTTT
-,TRBJ2-2,-,TRBV6-1,CASSEAQGNTGELFF,TGTGCCAGCAGTGAAGCACAGGGCAACACCGGGGAGCTGTTTTTT
-,TRBJ1-6,-,TRBV6-5,CAAGGGFDSPLHF,TGTGCAGCAGGAGGAGGGTTTGATTCACCCCTCCACTTT
-,TRBJ2-1,-,TRBV10-1,CASSPSGDEQFF,TGCGCCAGCAGTCCCTCCGGGGATGAGCAGTTCTTC
-,TRBJ1-4,-,TRBV20-1,CSASPGVYDAKLFF,TGCAGTGCTAGTCCAGGGGTATATGACGCGAAACTGTTTTTT
-,TRBJ1-4,TRBD1,TRBV9,CASSPLGGSAEKLFF,TGTGCCAGCAGCCCCCTAGGGGGCTCGGCTGAAAAACTGTTTTTT
once,TRBJ2-1,TRBD2,TRBV7-3,CASSSDASGSFNEQFF,TGTGCCAGCAGCTCCGACGCTAGCGGGAGTTTCAATGAGCAGTTCTTC
-,TRBJ2-7,-,TRBV11-3,CASSLHSGSYEQYF,TGTGCCAGCAGCCTACATAGCGGCTCCTACGAGCAGTACTTC
-,TRBJ2-7,TRBD1,TRBV18,CASSQGQDREQYF,TGTGCCAGCTCACAGGGACAGGATCGGGAGCAGTACTTC
-,TRBJ2-7,-,TRBV24-1,CATSDSGAGQYF,TGTGCCACCAGTGATTCAGGGGCAGGGCAGTACTTC
few,TRBJ1-6,-,TRBV6-6,CASSLRVILGHNSPLHF,TGTGCCAGCAGTCTGCGGGTCATCTTAGGGCATAATTCACCCCTCCACTTT
-,TRBJ2-4,-,TRBV30,CAWSGQVVKNIQYF,TGTGCCTGGAGTGGACAGGTAGTCAAAAACATTCAGTACTTC
-,TRBJ1-2,-,TRBV21-1,CASSSLPGTGGYTF,TGTGCCAGCAGCTCTCTTCCGGGGACTGGAGGCTACACCTTC
-,TRBJ1-1,TRBD1,TRBV3-1/TRBV3-2,CASSRNRGPMNTEAFF,TGTGCCAGCAGCCGCAACAGGGGTCCCATGAACACTGAAGCTTTCTTT
-,TRBJ1-2,TRBD1,TRBV29-1,CSVEEGTDHPPNYGYTF,TGCAGCGTTGAAGAGGGGACAGACCACCCCCCTAACTATGGCTACACCTTC
once,TRBJ2-3,-,TRBV5-1,CASSLPGTDTQYF,TGCGCCAGCAGCTTACCGGGGACAGATACGCAGTATTTT
-,TRBJ1-4,-,TRBV3-1/TRBV3-2,CASSLRTAERVKLFF,TGTGCCAGCAGCCTCCGGACGGCGGAGAGGGTAAAACTGTTTTTT
-,TRBJ2-1,-,TRBV9,CASSVALGSHDEQFF,TGTGCCAGCAGCGTAGCTTTGGGCTCCCACGATGAGCAGTTCTTC
-,TRBJ2-5,-,TRBV20-1,CSASPGVRETQYF,TGCAGTGCTAGTCCAGGGGTGCGAGAGACCCAGTACTTC
-,TRBJ2-1,-,TRBV5-1,CASSLAAGAMYNEQFF,TGCGCCAGCAGCTTGGCGGCAGGGGCGATGTACAATGAGCAGTTCTTC
-,TRBJ1-4,-,TRBV3-1/TRBV3-2,CASSLQGTNEKLFF,TGTGCCAGCAGCTTACAGGGAACTAATGAAAAACTGTTTTTT
-,TRBJ1-2,-,TRBV5-4,CASSSRAEAGYTF,TGTGCCAGCAGCTCCCGGGCGGAGGCTGGCTACACCTTC
-,TRBJ2-1,-,TRBV12-5,CASGLGSRRNEQFF,TGTGCTAGTGGTTTGGGCTCCAGGAGGAATGAGCAGTTCTTC